The rows below give T cell receptor beta chains drawn from one sample of a study of brain T cells in children with intractable seizures. Generated by immunoSEQ multiplex PCR, the TCRdb table keeps only in-frame clones and is missing some. The data show tens of thousands of clones, around 91% seen once. The material sequenced was peripheral blood, taken at surgery. The receptors stem from a girl aged 2 to 9 with Rasmussen encephalitis and intractable seizures. Each CDR3 is given with its conserved first and last residue. The order of the fields is V gene, D gene, clone size, J gene, CDR3 protein, CDR3 DNA. The D gene is left open where the match is weak. Clone size is stated in some rows and not others, as once, few, many or a class when expanded.

TRBV6-1	NA	NA	TRBJ1-5	CASSEGFSRFNQPQHF	TGTGCCAGCAGTGAAGGGTTCTCACGATTTAATCAGCCCCAGCATTTT
TRBV20-1	NA	NA	TRBJ2-5	CSASQETQYF	TGCAGTGCTAGTCAAGAGACCCAGTACTTC
TRBV27	TRBD2	NA	TRBJ2-5	CASSLRVSGGRFQETQYF	TGTGCCAGCAGTTTAAGAGTGAGTGGCGGGAGGTTCCAAGAGACCCAGTACTTC
TRBV27	NA	NA	TRBJ1-2	CASSSTPGGYYGYTF	TGTGCCAGCAGTTCGACACCGGGGGGATACTATGGCTACACCTTC
TRBV14	NA	NA	TRBJ2-5	CASSQDPGRLQTQYF	TGTGCCAGCAGCCAAGATCCCGGGCGCTTGCAGACCCAGTACTTC
TRBV3-1/TRBV3-2	NA	NA	TRBJ2-5	CASSHGVGGGKETQYF	TGTGCCAGCAGCCATGGGGTTGGGGGCGGGAAAGAGACCCAGTACTTC
TRBV7-9	TRBD1	NA	TRBJ2-7	CASSLSDRVYEQYF	TGTGCCAGCAGCTTATCGGACAGGGTTTACGAGCAGTACTTC
TRBV24-1	TRBD1	few	TRBJ1-1	CATRPAGGGAEAFF	TGTGCCACCAGACCTGCAGGGGGCGGAGCTGAAGCTTTCTTT
TRBV24-1	TRBD1	NA	TRBJ2-3	CATGDRESTDTQYF	TGTGCCACCGGGGACAGGGAATCCACAGATACGCAGTATTTT
TRBV27	TRBD1	NA	TRBJ2-1	CASMKTGGRNEQFF	TGTGCCAGCATGAAGACAGGGGGCCGCAATGAGCAGTTCTTC
TRBV30	NA	NA	TRBJ1-4	CAWWCRWGKLFF	TGTGCCTGGTGGTGCCGTTGGGGAAAACTGTTTTTT
TRBV2	TRBD2	NA	TRBJ2-7	CASRDGTRINEQYF	TGTGCCAGCAGAGACGGGACTAGAATCAACGAGCAGTACTTC
TRBV10-3	NA	NA	TRBJ1-4	CAISEMGARGEKLFF	TGTGCCATCAGTGAAATGGGGGCGCGGGGCGAAAAACTGTTTTTT
TRBV9	TRBD1	once	TRBJ1-2	CASSATGDGYTF	TGTGCCAGCAGCGCAACAGGGGATGGCTACACCTTC
TRBV4-1	NA	NA	TRBJ1-2	CASSLGELSYGYTF	TGCGCCAGCAGCCTGGGGGAGCTCAGCTATGGCTACACCTTC
TRBV12-5	TRBD2	NA	TRBJ2-7	CASGLDRRGGLAGDSYEQYF	TGTGCTAGTGGGTTGGATCGGCGGGGGGGGCTTGCGGGAGACAGCTACGAGCAGTACTTC
TRBV19	NA	NA	TRBJ2-2	CASSPSWGDTGELFF	TGTGCCAGTAGTCCTAGCTGGGGGGACACCGGGGAGCTGTTTTTT
TRBV6-5	NA	NA	TRBJ1-2	CASSSTSWGNGYTF	TGTGCCAGCAGTTCCACTAGTTGGGGAAATGGCTACACCTTC
TRBV6-2/TRBV6-3	NA	NA	TRBJ1-1	CASSYLPQENTEAFF	TGTGCCAGCAGTTACTTACCACAGGAGAACACTGAAGCTTTCTTT
TRBV7-3	NA	NA	TRBJ2-2	CASSLRGRNTGELFF	TGTGCCAGCAGCTTAAGGGGGCGGAACACCGGGGAGCTGTTTTTT
TRBV5-4	NA	NA	TRBJ2-7	CASSVGPAQQYF	TGTGCCAGCAGCGTAGGGCCCGCCCAGCAGTACTTC
TRBV29-1	NA	NA	TRBJ1-2	CSVRTDNYGYTF	TGCAGCGTTCGCACGGATAACTATGGCTACACCTTC
TRBV15	NA	NA	TRBJ1-3	CATSRTLTGQDTIYF	TGTGCCACCAGCAGAACTTTAACAGGGCAGGACACCATATATTTT
TRBV7-9	NA	NA	TRBJ2-1	CASNLGGNEQFF	TGTGCCAGCAACCTAGGGGGCAATGAGCAGTTCTTC
TRBV5-4	NA	NA	TRBJ1-1	CASSFLPPGPNTEAFF	TGTGCCAGCAGCTTCCTCCCCCCAGGGCCGAACACTGAAGCTTTCTTT
TRBV27	NA	few	TRBJ1-6	CASTVRLGPSSYNSPLHF	TGTGCCAGCACCGTCCGTTTGGGGCCCAGCTCCTATAATTCACCCCTCCACTTT
TRBV5-1	NA	NA	TRBJ1-5	CASSLALNQPQHF	TGCGCCAGCAGCTTGGCGCTTAATCAGCCCCAGCATTTT
TRBV12-3/TRBV12-4	NA	once	TRBJ2-7	CASRDSSSYEQYF	TGTGCCAGCAGGGACTCGTCCTCCTACGAGCAGTACTTC
TRBV30	NA	few	TRBJ2-2	CAWSDFGTGELFF	TGTGCCTGGAGCGATTTTGGGACCGGGGAGCTGTTTTTT
TRBV12-3/TRBV12-4	NA	NA	TRBJ2-2	CASMGENTGELFF	TGTGCCAGCATGGGGGAGAACACCGGGGAGCTGTTTTTT
TRBV29-1	NA	NA	TRBJ2-7	CSVFPGDEKNYEQYF	TGCAGCGTTTTCCCCGGGGACGAAAAAAACTACGAGCAGTACTTC
TRBV12-5	NA	NA	TRBJ1-5	CASGSGASNQPQHF	TGTGCTAGTGGTTCGGGGGCTAGCAATCAGCCCCAGCATTTT
TRBV11-3	NA	NA	TRBJ2-2	CASSLEPSNTGELFF	TGTGCCAGCAGCTTAGAACCCTCGAACACCGGGGAGCTGTTTTTT
TRBV15	NA	NA	TRBJ1-1	CATSGDDRNTEAFF	TGTGCCACCAGCGGTGACGACAGGAACACTGAAGCTTTCTTT
TRBV7-9	TRBD2	NA	TRBJ2-1	CASSLSTQRDPKSGQFF	TGTGCCAGCAGCTTATCGACTCAGCGGGACCCAAAGTCAGGGCAGTTCTTC
TRBV24-1	TRBD1	NA	TRBJ1-2	CATSDWTGDYGYTF	TGTGCCACCAGTGATTGGACAGGGGACTATGGCTACACCTTC
TRBV7-2	TRBD1	NA	TRBJ2-2	CASSLATGRAGELFF	TGTGCCAGCAGCTTAGCGACAGGGCGGGCCGGGGAGCTGTTTTTT
TRBV30	NA	NA	TRBJ2-7	CAWRDSYEQYF	TGTGCCTGGAGAGACAGCTACGAGCAGTACTTC
TRBV11-3	NA	once	TRBJ2-7	CASSYPWGRGPYEQYF	TGTGCCAGCAGCTACCCTTGGGGTCGGGGACCCTACGAGCAGTACTTC
TRBV6-5	NA	NA	TRBJ2-7	CASSYVGAGEQYF	TGTGCCAGCAGTTACGTGGGGGCCGGCGAGCAGTACTTC
TRBV6-5	NA	NA	TRBJ1-1	CASSRMNTEAFF	TGTGCCAGCAGTCGAATGAACACTGAAGCTTTCTTT
TRBV11-2	NA	NA	TRBJ2-3	CASRQGYTQYF	TGTGCCAGCAGACAGGGCTATACGCAGTATTTT
TRBV30	NA	few	TRBJ1-2	CAWREQGNYGYTF	TGTGCCTGGAGAGAACAGGGAAACTATGGCTACACCTTC
TRBV5-1	NA	NA	TRBJ1-6	CASSYFRESPLHF	TGCGCCAGCAGCTACTTCAGGGAATCACCCCTCCACTTT
TRBV7-9	TRBD1	NA	TRBJ2-7	CASSRPDRAYEQYF	TGTGCCAGCAGCCGACCGGACAGGGCCTACGAGCAGTACTTC
TRBV28	NA	NA	TRBJ2-1	CATRLGSSYNEQFF	TGTGCCACCCGGCTGGGGAGCTCCTACAATGAGCAGTTCTTC
TRBV4-1	NA	NA	TRBJ1-1	CASRPGLNTEAFF	TGCGCCAGCAGGCCAGGGCTAAACACTGAAGCTTTCTTT
TRBV5-1	NA	once	TRBJ2-3	CASSSTIHTQYF	TGCGCCAGCAGCTCGACTATCCATACGCAGTATTTT
TRBV5-6	NA	NA	TRBJ2-7	CASQRPGSYEQYF	TGTGCCAGCCAACGCCCGGGGTCCTACGAGCAGTACTTC
TRBV5-1	NA	NA	TRBJ1-1	CASSLGLTGSTEAFF	TGCGCCAGCAGCTTGGGGTTGACGGGAAGCACTGAAGCTTTCTTT
TRBV24-1	NA	NA	TRBJ2-2	CATSDPLGERGELFF	TGTGCCACCAGTGACCCATTAGGGGAGCGCGGGGAGCTGTTTTTT
TRBV19	NA	NA	TRBJ1-1	CASSIRFTNTEAFF	TGTGCCAGTAGTATCCGTTTTACCAACACTGAAGCTTTCTTT
TRBV6-1	NA	NA	TRBJ1-1	CASSEVQEAFF	TGTGCCAGCAGTGAAGTACAAGAAGCTTTCTTT
TRBV28	TRBD1	NA	TRBJ1-5	CASSYSGGSNQPQHF	TGTGCCAGCAGTTACTCAGGGGGTAGCAATCAGCCCCAGCATTTT
TRBV7-3	NA	NA	TRBJ2-3	CASSFWGPPDTQYF	TGTGCCAGCAGCTTTTGGGGGCCGCCGGATACGCAGTATTTT
TRBV2	NA	NA	TRBJ2-7	CASMGRVNEQYF	TGTGCCAGCATGGGCAGGGTGAACGAGCAGTACTTC
TRBV5-6	NA	NA	TRBJ1-1	CASSLPGDVNTEAFF	TGTGCCAGCAGCTTGCCAGGGGATGTGAACACTGAAGCTTTCTTT
TRBV30	NA	NA	TRBJ2-1	CAWSLVGNEQFF	TGTGCCTGGAGTCTAGTGGGGAATGAGCAGTTCTTC
TRBV2	NA	NA	TRBJ2-7	CASNEGTGSYEQYF	TGTGCCAGCAATGAGGGAACAGGTAGCTACGAGCAGTACTTC